The rows below give T cell receptor beta chains drawn from one sample of a study of T cells in Graves' hyperthyroidism and ophthalmopathy. MiXCR, run by TCRdb on the multiplex PCR reads, gives a single entry per CDR3 protein. This sample yields under 700,000 distinct CDR3 sequences, of which 46% are seen a single time; just under 8.5% belongs to the top ten. The sample consisted of peripheral blood or thyroid tissue (not recorded which). These receptors were taken from a young woman with Graves' hyperthyroidism. Each CDR3 is given with its conserved first and last residue. A D gene is named only where the DNA matches it firmly. Only some rows state a clone size, as once, few, many or a class for expanded clones.

size: once; J: TRBJ1-5; D: .; V: TRBV2; CDR3: CASSEQGSRENNQPQHF; DNA: TGTGCCAGCAGTGAACAGGGGTCTCGGGAGAACAATCAGCCCCAGCATTTT
size: .; J: TRBJ1-5; D: TRBD1; V: TRBV19; CDR3: CASSFVDRAGQPQHF; DNA: TGTGCCAGTAGTTTCGTCGACAGGGCCGGTCAGCCCCAGCATTTT
size: many; J: TRBJ2-7; D: TRBD1; V: TRBV7-8; CDR3: CASSPGQASYEQYF; DNA: TGTGCCAGCAGCCCAGGACAGGCGTCCTACGAGCAGTACTTC
size: once; J: TRBJ1-1; D: .; V: TRBV20-1; CDR3: CSASPNLNTEAFF; DNA: TGCAGTGCTAGTCCTAACTTGAACACTGAAGCTTTCTTT
size: .; J: TRBJ2-7; D: .; V: TRBV12-5; CDR3: CASGFGPYEQYF; DNA: TGTGCTAGTGGTTTCGGCCCCTACGAGCAGTACTTC
size: many; J: TRBJ1-6; D: TRBD1; V: TRBV2; CDR3: CASSVQGYYANSPLHF; DNA: TGTGCCAGCAGCGTACAGGGGTATTACGCGAATTCACCCCTCCACTTT
size: .; J: TRBJ1-3; D: TRBD1; V: TRBV19; CDR3: CASSMGQSSGNTIYF; DNA: TGTGCCAGTAGTATGGGACAGAGCTCTGGAAACACCATATATTTT
size: once; J: TRBJ1-1; D: .; V: TRBV7-9; CDR3: CASSLGRGWTEAFF; DNA: TGTGCCAGCAGCTTAGGCCGGGGTTGGACTGAAGCTTTCTTT
size: .; J: TRBJ1-1; D: .; V: TRBV2; CDR3: CASSFFADTEAFF; DNA: TGTGCCAGCAGTTTCTTTGCGGACACTGAAGCTTTCTTT
size: few; J: TRBJ1-2; D: .; V: TRBV19; CDR3: CASSLVEGNGYTF; DNA: TGTGCCAGCAGTTTAGTAGAAGGGAATGGCTACACCTTC
size: few; J: TRBJ1-2; D: .; V: TRBV10-3; CDR3: CASSYSEGNYGYTF; DNA: TGTGCCAGCAGTTACTCGGAGGGGAACTATGGCTACACCTTC
size: .; J: TRBJ1-5; D: TRBD1; V: TRBV19; CDR3: CASSHRGRNQPQHF; DNA: TGTGCCAGCAGCCACAGGGGTAGAAATCAGCCCCAGCATTTT
size: .; J: TRBJ2-7; D: TRBD1; V: TRBV6-1; CDR3: CASSFGTGGTHEQYF; DNA: TGTGCCAGCAGTTTTGGGACAGGGGGAACCCACGAGCAGTACTTC
size: .; J: TRBJ1-5; D: TRBD1; V: TRBV12-5; CDR3: CASGLVHRGGNQPQHF; DNA: TGTGCTAGTGGTTTGGTCCACAGGGGTGGCAATCAGCCCCAGCATTTT
size: many; J: TRBJ1-1; D: .; V: TRBV29-1; CDR3: CSVDMGHTEAFF; DNA: TGCAGCGTTGATATGGGGCACACTGAAGCTTTCTTT
size: few; J: TRBJ1-3; D: TRBD1; V: TRBV12-3/TRBV12-4; CDR3: CASTPGQGRNTIYF; DNA: TGTGCCAGCACCCCGGGACAGGGTAGAAACACCATATATTTT
size: .; J: TRBJ2-7; D: TRBD2; V: TRBV11-2; CDR3: CASSSPGLAVYEQYF; DNA: TGTGCCAGCAGTTCCCCGGGACTAGCGGTCTACGAGCAGTACTTC
size: .; J: TRBJ1-3; D: .; V: TRBV7-2; CDR3: CASSAWGGNTIYF; DNA: TGTGCCAGCAGCGCTTGGGGAGGAAACACCATATATTTT
size: many; J: TRBJ1-5; D: .; V: TRBV5-8; CDR3: CASSFTGSGGNQPQHF; DNA: TGTGCCAGCAGCTTTACAGGGTCGGGGGGCAATCAGCCCCAGCATTTT
size: few; J: TRBJ2-5; D: .; V: TRBV2; CDR3: CASSPPLDLETQYF; DNA: TGTGCCAGCAGCCCCCCCCTGGATTTGGAGACCCAGTACTTC
size: .; J: TRBJ2-1; D: .; V: TRBV7-6; CDR3: CASSQTPGVSSYNEQFF; DNA: TGTGCCAGCAGCCAAACCCCAGGCGTGAGCTCCTACAATGAGCAGTTCTTC
size: few; J: TRBJ1-3; D: .; V: TRBV2; CDR3: CASTKGRGSGNTIYF; DNA: TGTGCCAGCACAAAGGGACGTGGCTCTGGAAACACCATATATTTT
size: many; J: TRBJ2-7; D: TRBD1; V: TRBV29-1; CDR3: CSVEDRGQTYEQYF; DNA: TGCAGCGTTGAAGATCGGGGACAGACCTACGAGCAGTACTTC
size: .; J: TRBJ2-5; D: .; V: TRBV4-2; CDR3: CASSLEYRGGQLSIETQYF; DNA: TGTGCCAGCAGCCTAGAGTATCGGGGCGGACAGCTCTCGATCGAGACCCAGTACTTC
size: .; J: TRBJ2-5; D: TRBD2; V: TRBV24-1; CDR3: CATSDPGLAMEETQYF; DNA: TGTGCCACCAGTGACCCGGGACTAGCGATGGAAGAGACCCAGTACTTC
size: many; J: TRBJ2-2; D: .; V: TRBV10-3; CDR3: CAISEDLRGELFF; DNA: TGTGCCATCAGTGAGGATTTGAGGGGGGAGCTGTTTTTT
size: .; J: TRBJ2-1; D: .; V: TRBV7-8; CDR3: CASSFERGDKQFF; DNA: TGTGCCAGCAGTTTCGAAAGGGGGGATAAGCAGTTCTTC
size: few; J: TRBJ2-2; D: .; V: TRBV7-6; CDR3: CASSLGLNTGELFF; DNA: TGTGCCAGCAGCTTAGGGCTGAACACCGGGGAGCTGTTTTTT
size: few; J: TRBJ2-7; D: TRBD1; V: TRBV7-6; CDR3: CASSPKGQGTSYEQYF; DNA: TGTGCCAGCAGTCCCAAGGGACAGGGGACTTCCTACGAGCAGTACTTC